This TCR beta chain was captured by sequencing in a study of radiotherapy plus CTLA-4 blockade in lung cancer (dated by TCRdb to the late 2010s). Concerning the study at large: Among enrolled patients, 18% had an objective response and 25% to 35% reached disease control. Study-wide conclusions, independent of this receptor: After treatment with radiotherapy and ipilimumab, TCR clones that came from tumors expanded in the peripheral blood. The strongest predictors of response, as reported, were early dynamic changes in blood T cell clones along with a rise in serum interferon-beta after radiation.

To note about this clone: The antigen this receptor binds is unknown. Base qualities are missing; no much larger clone stands one base away.

Libraries were prepared through the immunoSEQ multiplex PCR assay. Drawn from immuneACCESS, this table holds only the in-frame rearrangements with V and J called that TCRdb kept. Clones are partly lost; checked studies trace under half to an unresolved V gene and leave the rest unexplained. The sample table shows fewer than 65,000 clones, and roughly 86% are seen once. In total, the top ten clones hold 4.5% to 5% of the sample. In this study, focal radiation therapy paired with CTLA-4 blockade (ipilimumab) was tested in patients who had chemo-refractory metastatic non-small-cell lung cancer. V ends up 3 bases short and J 3 bases short, with an unmatched junction base count of 9. There are 15 amino acids in the CDR3, from cysteine to phenylalanine inclusive. Only the CDR3 DNA stays, 45 bases, in frame from base 1. Looking up the germline V gene (reference sequence) yields CDR1 GTSNPN and CDR2 SVGIG.

Sequenced here: peripheral blood, sampled from a patient treated with radiotherapy plus ipilimumab. This clonotype was obtained from a human donor with non-small cell lung cancer whose response to radiotherapy plus ipilimumab could not be evaluated. Here the chain combines TRBV30 and TRBJ2-3; 7 junctional bases match TRBD2. The CDR3 region reads CAWRSGLVTTDTQYF. At the DNA level, the sequence is TGTGCCTGGAGATCAGGACTAGTAACAACAGATACGCAGTATTTT.